These T cell receptor beta chains were read from a single sample in a study of blood T cell repertoires in COVID-19. Profiled with immunoSEQ multiplex PCR; TCRdb holds only in-frame clones, not every one. The sample consists of 200,000 to 300,000 clones, 80% to 90% of them appearing once. The sequencing input was peripheral blood. The receptors were sampled from a man aged 50 or older with acute or convalescent COVID-19. Each CDR3 is given with its conserved first and last residue. A D gene is named only where the DNA matches it firmly. Clone size is given for some rows only: seen once, a few or many times, or a class if the clone is expanded.

once	TRBV19	.	TRBJ2-7	TGTGCCAGTAGTATAGCAGCGGCTTCCTCCTACGAGCAGTACTTC	CASSIAAASSYEQYF
.	TRBV4-1	TRBD2	TRBJ2-2	TGCGCCAGCAGCCCCAGGGGCGGAGGGCTAGCGGGTCGGACCGGGGAGCTGTTTTTT	CASSPRGGGLAGRTGELFF
.	TRBV6-6	.	TRBJ2-7	TGTGCCAGCAAGCTGGGGCTCACCTACGAGCAGTACTTC	CASKLGLTYEQYF
.	TRBV6-1	TRBD1	TRBJ2-1	TGTGCCAGCAGTGAAGCGGTGACAGGGGGATACAATGAGCAGTTCTTC	CASSEAVTGGYNEQFF
.	TRBV5-1	TRBD1	TRBJ2-7	TGCGCCAGCAGCCCCTTGGGACAGCGCACCTACGAGCAGTACTTC	CASSPLGQRTYEQYF
.	TRBV12-5	TRBD1	TRBJ2-4	TGTGCTAGTGGTTTGGTACCGGACAGGGGAAACATTCAGTACTTC	CASGLVPDRGNIQYF
.	TRBV27	.	TRBJ1-5	TGTGCCAGCAGTTTGAGGGTGAGCAATCAGCCCCAGCATTTT	CASSLRVSNQPQHF
.	TRBV4-2	.	TRBJ1-3	TGTGCCAGCAGCCCCAGGGAGGAGGCTGGAAACACCATATATTTT	CASSPREEAGNTIYF
.	TRBV30	.	TRBJ1-4	TGTGCCTGGAGCCCGGGACTCAGTGGTGAAAAACTGTTTTTT	CAWSPGLSGEKLFF
.	TRBV24-1	TRBD1	TRBJ2-7	TGTGCCACCAGTGACCCGGGACAGTCCTACGAGCAGTACTTC	CATSDPGQSYEQYF
.	TRBV12-3/TRBV12-4	.	TRBJ1-2	TGTGCCAGCAGCGTCCAGGGCTTCCATGGCTACACCTTC	CASSVQGFHGYTF
.	TRBV11-2	TRBD2	TRBJ2-1	TGTGCCAGCAGCTTAGAACTAGCGTGGACGGGCGATGAGCAGTTCTTC	CASSLELAWTGDEQFF
.	TRBV5-1	.	TRBJ2-5	TGCGCCAGCAGCTTGGACAGGGTTCGAGAGACCCAGTACTTC	CASSLDRVRETQYF
few	TRBV10-3	TRBD1	TRBJ1-6	TGTGCCATCAGTGCTGGGGGGACAGGGGGAGGATCACCCCTCCACTTT	CAISAGGTGGGSPLHF
.	TRBV7-9	.	TRBJ2-2	TGTGCCAGCAAGGGCAGGGATTACACCGGGGAGCTGTTTTTT	CASKGRDYTGELFF
.	TRBV18	.	TRBJ1-5	TGTGCCAGCTCACCAGGGGGGGCCGGCAATCAGCCCCAGCATTTT	CASSPGGAGNQPQHF
.	TRBV10-3	TRBD1	TRBJ2-5	TGTGCCATCAGGGACAGGGGGGAGGAGACCCAGTACTTC	CAIRDRGEETQYF
.	TRBV24-1	.	TRBJ1-5	TGTGCCACCAGTGATCTTACGGGACAAGGTTTGGGGCAGCCCCAGCATTTT	CATSDLTGQGLGQPQHF
.	TRBV28	TRBD2	TRBJ2-7	TGTGCCAGCAGTACGACGGGCGGGGGCTCCTACGAGCAGTACTTC	CASSTTGGGSYEQYF
once	TRBV6-1	TRBD1	TRBJ2-7	TGTGCCAGCAGGGGACAGGCATACGAGCAGTACTTC	CASRGQAYEQYF
.	TRBV3-1/TRBV3-2	.	TRBJ2-2	TGTGCCAGCAGCCCTGGACTTTTAGTCACCGGGGAGCTGTTTTTT	CASSPGLLVTGELFF
.	TRBV19	TRBD1	TRBJ1-4	TGTGCCAGTAGGACAGGGGAGGGGAAACTGTTTTTT	CASRTGEGKLFF
.	TRBV6-5	.	TRBJ1-4	TGTGCCAGCACGGGGGGTGTGGGTGAAAAACTGTTTTTT	CASTGGVGEKLFF
.	TRBV7-6	TRBD1	TRBJ2-7	TGTGCCAGCAGCCCGGGGACAGACGTCTACGAGCAGTACTTC	CASSPGTDVYEQYF
.	TRBV5-1	TRBD1	TRBJ2-7	TGCGCCAGCAGCTTGGCGGGACAGAGTTACGAGCAGTACTTC	CASSLAGQSYEQYF
.	TRBV3-1/TRBV3-2	TRBD1	TRBJ1-1	TGTGCCAGCAGCCCAATACAGGGGGTCTGGACTGAAGCTTTCTTT	CASSPIQGVWTEAFF
.	TRBV28	TRBD2	TRBJ2-3	TGTGCCAGCAGTTTCGCGGGAGGGCACACAGATACGCAGTATTTT	CASSFAGGHTDTQYF
once	TRBV18	TRBD2	TRBJ2-3	TGTGCCAGCTCACCCGGGACTAGCGGAGATACGCAGTATTTT	CASSPGTSGDTQYF
.	TRBV7-9	.	TRBJ1-5	TGTGCCAGCAGCTTAGACGGAAACAGGGCCGGGCAGCCCCAGCATTTT	CASSLDGNRAGQPQHF
once	TRBV11-3	TRBD2	TRBJ2-3	TGTGCCAGCAGTCGGGGAGCGGGAGTTAACACAGATACGCAGTATTTT	CASSRGAGVNTDTQYF
.	TRBV2	TRBD1	TRBJ1-5	TGTGCCAGCTTGAAGGGGGCCCAGCAGCCCCAGCATTTT	CASLKGAQQPQHF
.	TRBV29-1	TRBD2	TRBJ2-7	TGCAGCGTTGAAGAGGGCGGTTATAGCGGGAAGGGCTACGAGCAGTACTTC	CSVEEGGYSGKGYEQYF
.	TRBV5-1	TRBD1	TRBJ2-1	TGCGCCAGCAGCTTGACAGGGGATTACAATGAGCAGTTCTTC	CASSLTGDYNEQFF
few	TRBV30	TRBD1	TRBJ2-7	TGTGCCTGGAGTTTAGGGGGCCCCATCGAGCAGTACTTC	CAWSLGGPIEQYF
.	TRBV5-1	TRBD1	TRBJ1-3	TGCGCCAGCAGCCCTACAGGGGGCACTGGAAACACCATATATTTT	CASSPTGGTGNTIYF
.	TRBV7-6	.	TRBJ2-7	TGTGCCAGCAGCCCCCCTTTCGGGGAGCAGTACTTC	CASSPPFGEQYF
once	TRBV6-2/TRBV6-3	TRBD1	TRBJ1-2	TGTGCCAGCAGTTACCCGGGACAGAAGGATGGCTACACCTTC	CASSYPGQKDGYTF
.	TRBV3-1/TRBV3-2	TRBD1	TRBJ1-5	TGTGCCAGCAGCCAGGGACAGGTCGAGCAGCCCCAGCATTTT	CASSQGQVEQPQHF
.	TRBV19	.	TRBJ1-6	TGTGCCAGTCAAGCAGGGGCTGGCTCCTATAATTCACCCCTCCACTTT	CASQAGAGSYNSPLHF
.	TRBV6-5	TRBD1	TRBJ1-6	TGTGCCAGCAGGGGGACAGGGGTCTCACCCCTCCACTTT	CASRGTGVSPLHF
.	TRBV6-5	TRBD2	TRBJ2-7	TGTGCCAGCAGGACCGGGACTAGCGGGAGCTACGAGCAGTACTTC	CASRTGTSGSYEQYF
.	TRBV10-1	.	TRBJ1-1	TGCGCCAGCAGTGAGAGCTTGGGGCCGAACACTGAAGCTTTCTTT	CASSESLGPNTEAFF
.	TRBV7-9	TRBD2	TRBJ2-3	TGTGCCAGCAGCTTAGTTCGGGGGGGCACAGATACGCAGTATTTT	CASSLVRGGTDTQYF
.	TRBV28	.	TRBJ1-5	TGTGCCACTCGCGGCGGCAATCAGCCCCAGCATTTT	CATRGGNQPQHF
.	TRBV19	.	TRBJ1-1	TGTGCCAGTTTGGACAGTACGACTGAAGCTTTCTTT	CASLDSTTEAFF
.	TRBV19	.	TRBJ1-1	TGTGCCAGTAGTCCCGTCGACAGGATGAACACTGAAGCTTTCTTT	CASSPVDRMNTEAFF